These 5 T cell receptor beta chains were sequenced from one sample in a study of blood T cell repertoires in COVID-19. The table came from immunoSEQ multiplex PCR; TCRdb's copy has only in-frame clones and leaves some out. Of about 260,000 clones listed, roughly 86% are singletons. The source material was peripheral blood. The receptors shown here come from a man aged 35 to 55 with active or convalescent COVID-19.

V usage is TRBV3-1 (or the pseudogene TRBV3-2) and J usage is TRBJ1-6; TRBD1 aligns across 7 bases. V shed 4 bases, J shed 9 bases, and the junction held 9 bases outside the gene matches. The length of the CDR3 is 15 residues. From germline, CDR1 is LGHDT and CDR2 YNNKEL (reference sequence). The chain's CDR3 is CASSRQGVGISPLHF. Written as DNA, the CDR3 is TGTGCCAGCAGCCGTCAGGGGGTGGGGATTTCACCCCTCCACTTT.

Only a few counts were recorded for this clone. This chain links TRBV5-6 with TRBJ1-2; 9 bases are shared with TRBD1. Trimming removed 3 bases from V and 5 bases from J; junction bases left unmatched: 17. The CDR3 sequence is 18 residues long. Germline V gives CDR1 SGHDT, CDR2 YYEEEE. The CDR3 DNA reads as TGTGCCAGCAGCTATAATACAAACTATCCGGGACAGGGTTATGGCTACACCTTC. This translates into CASSYNTNYPGQGYGYTF.

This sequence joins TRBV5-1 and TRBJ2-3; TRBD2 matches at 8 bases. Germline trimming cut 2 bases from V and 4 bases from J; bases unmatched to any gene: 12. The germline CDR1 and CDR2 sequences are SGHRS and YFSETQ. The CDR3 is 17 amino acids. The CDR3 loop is CASSLGAGARGADTQYF. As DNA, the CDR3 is TGCGCCAGCAGCTTAGGAGCGGGGGCGAGGGGGGCAGATACGCAGTATTTT.

CDR3 DNA sequence: TGTGCCAGCAGTTCACTAGCGAAAGAGACCCAGTACTTC. Amino acids: CASSSLAKETQYF. V gene TRBV6-5 combines with J gene TRBJ2-5; TRBD2 agrees at 7 bases. Germline V CDR1 and CDR2: MNHEY, SVGAGI. V lost 4 bases to trimming and J lost 3 bases; unmatched junction nucleotides: 2. This CDR3 comprises 13 residues.

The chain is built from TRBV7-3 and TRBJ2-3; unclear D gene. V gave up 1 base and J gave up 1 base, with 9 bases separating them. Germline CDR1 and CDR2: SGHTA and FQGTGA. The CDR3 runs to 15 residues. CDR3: CASSLKASRTDTQYF. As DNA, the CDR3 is TGTGCCAGCAGCTTAAAAGCGTCACGCACAGATACGCAGTATTTT.